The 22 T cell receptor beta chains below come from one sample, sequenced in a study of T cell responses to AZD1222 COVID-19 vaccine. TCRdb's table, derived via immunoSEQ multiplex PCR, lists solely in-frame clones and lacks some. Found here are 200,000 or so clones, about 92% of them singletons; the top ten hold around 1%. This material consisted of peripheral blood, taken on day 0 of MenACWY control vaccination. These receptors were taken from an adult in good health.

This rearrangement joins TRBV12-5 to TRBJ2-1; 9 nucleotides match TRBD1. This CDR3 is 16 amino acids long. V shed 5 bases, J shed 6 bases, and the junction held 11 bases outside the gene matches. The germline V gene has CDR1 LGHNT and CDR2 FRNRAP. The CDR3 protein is CASGNPSGQGLNEQFF. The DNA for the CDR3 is TGTGCTAGTGGTAACCCCTCGGGACAGGGTCTCAATGAGCAGTTCTTC.

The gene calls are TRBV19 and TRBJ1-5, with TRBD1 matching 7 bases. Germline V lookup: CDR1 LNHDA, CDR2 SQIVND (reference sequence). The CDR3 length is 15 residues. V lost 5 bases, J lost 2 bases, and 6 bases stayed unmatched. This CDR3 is CASSVTGSGNQPQHF. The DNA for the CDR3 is TGTGCCAGTAGTGTGACAGGGTCGGGCAATCAGCCCCAGCATTTT.

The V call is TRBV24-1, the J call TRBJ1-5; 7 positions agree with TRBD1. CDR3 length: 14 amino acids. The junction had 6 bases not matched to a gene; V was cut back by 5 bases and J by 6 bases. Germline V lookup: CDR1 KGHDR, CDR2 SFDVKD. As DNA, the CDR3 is TGTGCCACCAGTGGACAGGGCGGTCGTCAGCCCCAGCATTTT. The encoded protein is CATSGQGGRQPQHF.

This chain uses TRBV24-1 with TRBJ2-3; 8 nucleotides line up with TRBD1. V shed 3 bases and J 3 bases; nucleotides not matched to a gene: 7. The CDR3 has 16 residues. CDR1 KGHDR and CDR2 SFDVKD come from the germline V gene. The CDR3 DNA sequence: TGTGCCACCAGTGATATAGGACAGGGCCAGACAGATACGCAGTATTTT. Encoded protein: CATSDIGQGQTDTQYF.

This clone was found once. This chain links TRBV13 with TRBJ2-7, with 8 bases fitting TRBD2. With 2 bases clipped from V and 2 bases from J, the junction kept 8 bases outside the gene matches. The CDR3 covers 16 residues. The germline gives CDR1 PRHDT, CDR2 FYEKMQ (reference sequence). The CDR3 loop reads CASSLTRGARAYEQYF. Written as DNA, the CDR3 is TGTGCCAGCAGCTTAACGCGGGGGGCCAGGGCCTACGAGCAGTACTTC.

The CDR3 protein is CASSLHGETEAFF. DNA of the CDR3: TGTGCCAGCAGCTTACATGGGGAGACTGAAGCTTTCTTT. V usage is TRBV7-9 and J usage is TRBJ1-1; D gene unclear. V lost 2 bases, J lost 5 bases, and 9 bases lay in between. CDR1 and CDR2 (germline): SEHNR, FQNEAQ (reference sequence). The CDR3 is made up of 13 amino acids.

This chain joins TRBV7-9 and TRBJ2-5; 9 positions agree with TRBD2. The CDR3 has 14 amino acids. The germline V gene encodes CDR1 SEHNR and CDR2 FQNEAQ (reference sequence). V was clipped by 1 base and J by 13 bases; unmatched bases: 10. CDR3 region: CASSLGAGGPVVYF. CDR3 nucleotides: TGTGCCAGCAGCTTAGGAGCGGGGGGCCCGGTAGTGTACTTC.

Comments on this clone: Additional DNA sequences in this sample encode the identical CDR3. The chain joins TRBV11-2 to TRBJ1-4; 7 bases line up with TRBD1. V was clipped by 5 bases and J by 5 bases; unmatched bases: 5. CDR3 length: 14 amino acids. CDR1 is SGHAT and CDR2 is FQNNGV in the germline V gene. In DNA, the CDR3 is TGTGCCAGCAGCCGGGACAGAGGGAATGAAAAACTGTTTTTT. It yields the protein CASSRDRGNEKLFF.

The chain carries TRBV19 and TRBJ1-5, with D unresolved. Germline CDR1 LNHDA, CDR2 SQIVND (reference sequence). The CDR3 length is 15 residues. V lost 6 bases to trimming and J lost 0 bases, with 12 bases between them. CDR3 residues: CASRYGDSSNQPQHF. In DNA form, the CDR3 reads TGTGCCAGTAGATATGGAGACTCTAGCAATCAGCCCCAGCATTTT.

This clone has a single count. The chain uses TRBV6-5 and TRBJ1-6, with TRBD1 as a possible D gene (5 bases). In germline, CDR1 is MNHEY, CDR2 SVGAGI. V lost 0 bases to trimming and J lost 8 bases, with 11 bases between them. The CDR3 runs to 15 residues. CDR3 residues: CASSYSGAPYSPLHF. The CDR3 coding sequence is TGTGCCAGCAGTTACTCAGGGGCTCCCTATTCACCCCTCCACTTT.

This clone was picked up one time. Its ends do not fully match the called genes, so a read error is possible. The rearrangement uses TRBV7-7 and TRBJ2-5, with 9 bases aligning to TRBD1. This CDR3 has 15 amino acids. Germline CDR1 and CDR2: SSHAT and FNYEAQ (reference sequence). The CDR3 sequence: CASSLGGQGQETQYF. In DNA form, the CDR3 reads TGTGCTAGCAGCTTAGGGGGACAGGGTCAAGAGACCCAGTACTTC.

The CDR3 reads CASIGDGNSPLHF. Here the CDR3 DNA reads TGTGCCAGCATCGGGGATGGGAATTCACCCCTCCACTTT. This chain uses TRBV2 with TRBJ1-6, with unresolved D. V was pared by 7 bases and J by 7 bases, with 11 bases between. Germline assignment: CDR1 SNHLY and CDR2 FYNNEI. CDR3 length: 13 amino acids.

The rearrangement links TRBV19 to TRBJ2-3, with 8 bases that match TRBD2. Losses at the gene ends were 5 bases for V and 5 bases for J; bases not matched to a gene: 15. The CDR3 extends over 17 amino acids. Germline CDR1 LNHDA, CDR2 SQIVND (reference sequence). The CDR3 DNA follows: TGTGCCAGTAGTTCCCGGGGGGGTAGCGGGGCTGTAGATACGCAGTATTTT. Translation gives CASSSRGGSGAVDTQYF.

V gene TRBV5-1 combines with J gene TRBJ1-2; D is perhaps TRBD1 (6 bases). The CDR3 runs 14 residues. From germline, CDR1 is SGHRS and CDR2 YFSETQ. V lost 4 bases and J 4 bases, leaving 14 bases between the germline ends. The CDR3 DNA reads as TGCGCCAGCAGCGCTCGACAGGCAAGCTATGGCTACACCTTC. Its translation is CASSARQASYGYTF.

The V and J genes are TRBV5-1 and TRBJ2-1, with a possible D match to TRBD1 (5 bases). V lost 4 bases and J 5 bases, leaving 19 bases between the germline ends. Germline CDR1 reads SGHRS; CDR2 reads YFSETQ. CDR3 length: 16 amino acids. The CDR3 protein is CASSTMDNHRDNEQFF. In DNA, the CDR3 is TGCGCCAGCAGCACAATGGACAACCATCGTGACAATGAGCAGTTCTTC.

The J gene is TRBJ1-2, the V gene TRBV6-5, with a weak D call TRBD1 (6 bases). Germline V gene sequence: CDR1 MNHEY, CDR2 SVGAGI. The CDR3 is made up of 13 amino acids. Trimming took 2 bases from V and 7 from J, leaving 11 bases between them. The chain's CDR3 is CASSYGTSSGYTF. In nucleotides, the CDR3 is TGTGCCAGCAGTTACGGGACATCTAGTGGCTACACCTTC.

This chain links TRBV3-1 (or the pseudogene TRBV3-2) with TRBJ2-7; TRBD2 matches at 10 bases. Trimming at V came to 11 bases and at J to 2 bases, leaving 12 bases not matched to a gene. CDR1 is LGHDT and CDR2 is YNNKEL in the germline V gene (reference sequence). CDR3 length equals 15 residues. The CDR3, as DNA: TGTGCCTCATCAGCCCTAGCGGGGGCCCCCTACGAGCAGTACTTC. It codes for CASSALAGAPYEQYF.

CDR3 sequence (DNA): TGTGCCAGCAGCTTAGTTGGGCTAGCGGGGAACACCGGGGAGCTGTTTTTT. It encodes CASSLVGLAGNTGELFF. The rearrangement uses TRBV7-2 and TRBJ2-2; 8 nucleotides match TRBD2. The CDR3 consists of 17 residues. Germline CDR1 SGHTA, CDR2 FQGNSA. V lost 1 base and J lost 1; bases outside the gene matches: 5. Together with reference TRBV7-2 and TRBJ2-2, the CDR3 gives the full variable domain: GAGVSQSPSNKVTEKGKDVELRCDPISGHTALYWYRQSLGQGLEFLIYFQGNSAPDKSGLPSDRFSAERTGGSVSTLTIQRTQQEDSAVYLCASSLVGLAGNTGELFFGEGSRLTVL.

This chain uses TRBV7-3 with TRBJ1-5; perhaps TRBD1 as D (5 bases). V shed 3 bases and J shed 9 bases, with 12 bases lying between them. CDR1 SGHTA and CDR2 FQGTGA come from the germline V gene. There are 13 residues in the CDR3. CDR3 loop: CASSFTGTGPQHF. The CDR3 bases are TGTGCCAGCAGCTTTACCGGGACTGGGCCCCAGCATTTT.

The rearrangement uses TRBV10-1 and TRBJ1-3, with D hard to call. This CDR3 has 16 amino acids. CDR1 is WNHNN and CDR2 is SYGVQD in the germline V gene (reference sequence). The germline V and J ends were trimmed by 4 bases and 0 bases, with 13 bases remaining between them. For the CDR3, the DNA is TGCGCCAGCAGTGTTGGAGTGCCCGACTCTGGAAACACCATATATTTT. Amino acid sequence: CASSVGVPDSGNTIYF.

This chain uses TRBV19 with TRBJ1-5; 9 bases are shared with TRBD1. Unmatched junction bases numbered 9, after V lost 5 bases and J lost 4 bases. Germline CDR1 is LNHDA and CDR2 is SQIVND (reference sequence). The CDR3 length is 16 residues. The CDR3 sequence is CASSFTDRGANQPQHF. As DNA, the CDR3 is TGTGCCAGTAGTTTCACGGACAGGGGAGCAAATCAGCCCCAGCATTTT.

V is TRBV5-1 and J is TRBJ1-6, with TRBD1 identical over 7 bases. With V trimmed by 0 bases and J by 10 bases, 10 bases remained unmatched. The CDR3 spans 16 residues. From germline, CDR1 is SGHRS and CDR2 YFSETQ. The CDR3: CASSLEGREGASPLHF. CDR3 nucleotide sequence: TGCGCCAGCAGCTTGGAAGGGCGAGAGGGGGCCTCACCCCTCCACTTT.